This T cell receptor (beta chain) was recovered during a study of blood T cell repertoires in COVID-19. About the study: Acute and convalescent COVID-19 specimens originated in the United States, Italy and Spain. In each case, the material was cDNA or gDNA derived from T cells, B-cell-depleted T cells, or PBMCs.

The germline CDR1 and CDR2 sequences are MRHNA and SNTAGT. V was pared by 5 bases and J by 1 base, with 14 bases between. The CDR3 is 15 amino acids. Original handling: Estimates of nucleated cell counts were drawn from the amplification of reference gene primers. Clones were read by immunoSEQ multiplex PCR, and TCRdb kept only the in-frame ones, dropping some. Clone size and V and J calls were adopted from that table, with D and trimming inferred from the DNA. Among some 230,000 clones listed, approximately 80% were seen once. This chain links TRBV6-4 with TRBJ1-1; the D gene is possibly TRBD1 (6 bases). The sample was peripheral blood. This receptor was taken from an older woman who had recovered from COVID-19. Here the CDR3 reads CASSSGGGANTEAFF. As DNA, the CDR3 is TGTGCCAGCAGTTCGGGAGGGGGGGCGAACACTGAAGCTTTCTTT.